Listed below are T cell receptor beta chains from one sample, sequenced in a study of radiation and T cells in renal cell carcinoma. This table comes from immunoSEQ multiplex PCR, and its TCRdb copy is limited to in-frame clones, with some not included. The sample contains approximately 23,000 clones, more than 65% of which appear only once. Source: blood, taken from a patient whose treatment included radiotherapy and nephrectomy. The receptors shown here come from a man between 60 and 70 years old with renal cell carcinoma. Each CDR3 is given with its conserved first and last residue. A D gene is named only where the DNA matches it firmly. Clone size is stated in some rows and not others, as once, few, many or a class when expanded.

CDR3 protein	CDR3 DNA	V gene	J gene	clone size	D gene
CASSPGTSGYEQYF	TGCGCCAGCAGCCCCGGGACTAGCGGCTACGAGCAGTACTTC	TRBV5-1	TRBJ2-7	NA	TRBD2
CASSPNQGPRRVNTEAFF	TGTGCCAGCTCACCCAATCAGGGGCCCCGGAGGGTGAACACTGAAGCTTTCTTT	TRBV18	TRBJ1-1	once	NA
CASSQVNAEEYEQYF	TGTGCCAGCAGCCAAGTCAACGCTGAGGAGTACGAGCAGTACTTC	TRBV4-2	TRBJ2-7	NA	NA
CAISPASGIGGEQFF	TGTGCCATCAGCCCGGCTAGCGGGATAGGGGGTGAGCAGTTCTTC	TRBV10-3	TRBJ2-1	NA	TRBD2
CASSLDAQVGNEQFF	TGTGCCAGCAGCTTAGATGCGCAGGTTGGGAATGAGCAGTTCTTC	TRBV11-3	TRBJ2-1	NA	NA
CASSLGGEELNTEAFF	TGTGCCAGCAGCTTGGGGGGGGAGGAGTTGAACACTGAAGCTTTCTTT	TRBV5-4	TRBJ1-1	NA	NA
CASSPRGAGYQETQYF	TGTGCCAGTAGTCCCAGGGGGGCAGGCTATCAAGAGACCCAGTACTTC	TRBV19	TRBJ2-5	few	NA
CASSQERGKGENPQHF	TGTGCCAGCAGCCAAGAGAGAGGAAAGGGGGAAAATCCCCAGCATTTT	TRBV4-2	TRBJ1-5	NA	NA
CASSFSLGPPAGTKETQYF	TGTGCCAGCAGCTTCTCCCTCGGGCCGCCAGCCGGCACCAAAGAGACCCAGTACTTC	TRBV5-6	TRBJ2-5	NA	NA
CASSLEGWETQYF	TGTGCCAGCAGCTTGGAAGGGTGGGAGACCCAGTACTTC	TRBV5-8	TRBJ2-5	NA	NA
CASSQLQGFSGNTIYF	TGCGCCAGCAGCCAATTACAGGGTTTTTCTGGAAACACCATATATTTT	TRBV4-1	TRBJ1-3	NA	NA
CASSQEGWETQYF	TGCGCCAGCAGCCAAGAAGGGTGGGAGACCCAGTACTTC	TRBV4-3	TRBJ2-5	few	NA
CASSIPGENWAYYNEQFF	TGTGCCAGTAGTATCCCTGGGGAAAACTGGGCCTACTACAATGAGCAGTTCTTC	TRBV19	TRBJ2-1	once	NA
CATRHTSLYEQYF	TGTGCCACCAGGCATACAAGCCTCTACGAGCAGTACTTC	TRBV15	TRBJ2-7	NA	NA
CASSFDPPRNEQFF	TGCGCCAGCAGCTTCGACCCTCCTCGGAATGAGCAGTTCTTC	TRBV5-1	TRBJ2-1	NA	NA
CASSFNGLAGGRAGELFF	TGTGCCAGCAGTTTCAACGGACTAGCGGGAGGACGGGCCGGGGAGCTGTTTTTT	TRBV27	TRBJ2-2	NA	TRBD2
CASSAGFVYEQYF	TGTGCCAGCAGTGCAGGGTTTGTCTACGAGCAGTACTTC	TRBV6-1	TRBJ2-7	NA	NA
CASSVSGRVTDTQYF	TGTGCCAGCAGCGTTAGCGGGAGGGTAACAGATACGCAGTATTTT	TRBV11-1	TRBJ2-3	NA	TRBD2
CASSLGPDRPVAFF	TGTGCCAGCAGCCTTGGCCCCGACAGGCCGGTCGCTTTCTTT	TRBV27	TRBJ1-1	NA	NA
CASSLGGPWGETQYF	TGTGCCAGCAGCTTAGGGGGGCCCTGGGGAGAGACCCAGTACTTC	TRBV7-2	TRBJ2-5	NA	NA
CASSVGGSLMNEQFF	TGTGCCAGCAGCGTAGGCGGTAGCCTTATGAATGAGCAGTTCTTC	TRBV9	TRBJ2-1	many	NA
CATSREHPSEGYTF	TGTGCCACCAGCAGAGAACACCCTTCAGAGGGCTACACCTTC	TRBV15	TRBJ1-2	NA	NA
CASSQDWSTDTQYF	TGCGCCAGCAGCCAAGATTGGAGCACAGATACGCAGTATTTT	TRBV4-1	TRBJ2-3	NA	NA
CASSRDPTAGANVLTF	TGTGCCAGCAGCAGAGACCCTACGGCTGGGGCCAACGTCCTGACTTTC	TRBV7-3	TRBJ2-6	NA	NA
CSANRNYGYTF	TGCAGTGCTAACCGAAACTATGGCTACACCTTC	TRBV20-1	TRBJ1-2	few	NA
CASSRSGGTNEKLFF	TGTGCCAGCAGCCGATCAGGGGGCACTAATGAAAAACTGTTTTTT	TRBV2	TRBJ1-4	NA	TRBD1
CASSKSGTGSGEQYF	TGTGCCAGCTCTAAGTCCGGGACAGGGTCGGGCGAGCAGTACTTC	TRBV25-1	TRBJ2-7	NA	TRBD1
CASTTTQTGTSTDTQYF	TGTGCCAGCACCACAACCCAAACAGGGACTAGCACAGATACGCAGTATTTT	TRBV7-9	TRBJ2-3	NA	NA
CASSGGQGPYSGANVLTF	TGTGCCAGCAGTGGTGGACAGGGGCCTTACTCTGGGGCCAACGTCCTGACTTTC	TRBV6-1	TRBJ2-6	NA	TRBD1
CASSAGVSGKNIQYF	TGTGCCAGCAGTGCTGGGGTGAGTGGCAAAAACATTCAGTACTTC	TRBV27	TRBJ2-4	NA	NA
CASSIEGGYGYTF	TGTGCCAGTAGTATAGAAGGGGGCTATGGCTACACCTTC	TRBV19	TRBJ1-2	medium-sized	NA
CAARGGESYTF	TGTGCCGCGAGAGGGGGCGAGAGCTACACCTTC	TRBV10-3	TRBJ1-2	NA	TRBD1
CASSFLTGGGEQYF	TGTGCCAGCAGCTTTTTGACGGGAGGTGGCGAGCAGTACTTC	TRBV7-9	TRBJ2-7	once	TRBD2
CATSRHSNQPQHF	TGTGCCACCAGCAGGCATAGCAATCAGCCCCAGCATTTT	TRBV15	TRBJ1-5	NA	NA
CASSSRSASDSPNEKLFF	TGCGCCAGCAGCTCAAGGAGTGCGTCGGACTCGCCTAATGAAAAACTGTTTTTT	TRBV4-3	TRBJ1-4	NA	NA
CASSPDRERYEQYF	TGTGCCAGCTCACCAGACAGGGAGCGCTACGAGCAGTACTTC	TRBV18	TRBJ2-7	NA	TRBD1
CASSPPIGGPTEAFF	TGTGCCAGCTCACCACCGATCGGGGGCCCGACTGAAGCTTTCTTT	TRBV18	TRBJ1-1	NA	NA
CASGLFSKGTLSNGYTF	TGTGCTAGTGGTTTGTTTTCCAAAGGGACACTTAGTAATGGCTACACCTTC	TRBV12-5	TRBJ1-2	few	NA
CASSPQGGQASFYEQYF	TGTGCCAGCAGCCCGCAAGGGGGACAGGCTTCTTTCTACGAGCAGTACTTC	TRBV7-6	TRBJ2-7	NA	TRBD1
CASSTAGDEQYF	TGTGCCAGCAGCACTGCGGGGGACGAGCAGTACTTC	TRBV21-1	TRBJ2-7	NA	NA
CAWNRGVGANVLTF	TGTGCCTGGAACAGGGGGGTTGGGGCCAACGTCCTGACTTTC	TRBV30	TRBJ2-6	NA	TRBD1
CASSRDRSNYGYTF	TGTGCCAGCAGCCGGGACCGCTCTAACTATGGCTACACCTTC	TRBV5-4	TRBJ1-2	NA	NA
CASSGGGQGEYEQYF	TGTGCCAGCAGCGGGGGGGGACAGGGAGAATACGAGCAGTACTTC	TRBV21-1	TRBJ2-7	NA	NA
CASSITQGIRAKNIQYF	TGTGCCAGTAGTATTACCCAGGGCATTCGGGCCAAAAACATTCAGTACTTC	TRBV19	TRBJ2-4	NA	NA
CASSARGAGELFF	TGTGCCAGCAGTGCACGGGGGGCCGGGGAGCTGTTTTTT	TRBV6-4	TRBJ2-2	NA	TRBD2
CASSFVEEQFF	TGTGCCAGCAGTTTCGTGGAGGAGCAGTTCTTC	TRBV28	TRBJ2-1	NA	NA